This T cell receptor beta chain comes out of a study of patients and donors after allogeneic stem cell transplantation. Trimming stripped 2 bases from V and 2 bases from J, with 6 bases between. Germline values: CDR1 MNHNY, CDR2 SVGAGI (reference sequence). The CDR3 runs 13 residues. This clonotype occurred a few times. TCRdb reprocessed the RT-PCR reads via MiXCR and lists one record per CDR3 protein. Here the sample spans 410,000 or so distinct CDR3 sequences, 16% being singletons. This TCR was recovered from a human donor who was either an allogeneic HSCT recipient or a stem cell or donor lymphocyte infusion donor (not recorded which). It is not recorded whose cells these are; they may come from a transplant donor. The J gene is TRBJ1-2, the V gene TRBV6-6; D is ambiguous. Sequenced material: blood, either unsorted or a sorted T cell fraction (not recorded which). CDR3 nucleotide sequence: TGTGCCAGCAGTTACACGGCAAACTATGGCTACACCTTC. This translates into CASSYTANYGYTF.